Following are 8 T cell receptor beta chains from one sample sequenced in a study of neurological immune-mediated disorders. Via MiXCR, TCRdb re-called the 5' RACE reads, giving one row per CDR3 protein. The table has some 37,000 distinct CDR3 sequences, 14% seen once; the top ten hold 27%. Input material: PBMCs. The origin of the receptors is a woman aged 45-59 years with HTLV-1-associated myelopathy (HAM/TSP).

In its sample, this clonotype is medium-sized (0.01 to 0.1%). V usage is TRBV18 and J usage is TRBJ1-6; possibly TRBD1 for D (5 bases). Germline loops: CDR1 KGHSH, CDR2 LQKENI. The CDR3 consists of 18 residues. Trimming removed 3 bases from V and 8 bases from J, with 23 bases in between. The CDR3 DNA sequence: TGTGCCAGCTCACCCGCCTCCCGGGGCGCAGGCGGGGATTCACCCCTCCACTTT. Its translation: CASSPASRGAGGDSPLHF.

This clonotype was counted ten times or more. This chain uses TRBV27 with TRBJ2-7; 9 nucleotides line up with TRBD1. Germline assignment: CDR1 MNHEY and CDR2 SMNVEV (reference sequence). The V gene end was trimmed by 3 bases and the J gene end by 7 bases; junction bases not matched to a gene: 7. This CDR3 contains 14 residues. CDR3 in DNA: TGTGCCAGCAGTTTTTTGACAGGGGGAGGGGAGCAGTACTTC. It translates to CASSFLTGGGEQYF.

This clonotype was counted at least ten times. One end of the junction varies from germline; a read error may be responsible. The chain is built from TRBV4-1 and TRBJ2-5; D is unresolved. Germline lookup yields CDR1 MGHRA and CDR2 YSYEKL. The CDR3 is 13 amino acids. Here the CDR3 DNA reads TGCGCCAGCAGCCAGCTGAGCGCCGACCGGCTGAACTTC. Its protein product is CASSQLSADRLNF.

In this sample, this clonotype turned up many times. The V gene is TRBV9, the J gene TRBJ2-1; 11 bases map to TRBD2. The germline CDR1 and CDR2 sequences are SGDLS and YYNGEE. This CDR3 comprises 18 residues. J gave up 3 bases and V 0 bases, and 8 bases lay outside the gene matches. In DNA form, the CDR3 reads TGTGCCAGCAGCGTAGGACGTTCTAGCGGGGGGATCTACAATGAGCAGTTCTTC. Translating it yields CASSVGRSSGGIYNEQFF.

In this sample, this clonotype turned up many times. The V gene is TRBV7-9, the J gene TRBJ1-1, with 9 bases matching TRBD1. CDR1 and CDR2 from the germline V gene are SEHNR and FQNEAQ (reference sequence). Germline trimming cut 6 bases from V and 3 bases from J; bases unmatched to any gene: 11. This CDR3 comprises 16 residues. The CDR3 spells CASSAPGTGFYTEAFF. DNA for the CDR3: TGTGCCAGCAGTGCCCCCGGGACAGGGTTTTACACTGAAGCTTTCTTT.

Ten or more counts support this clonotype. The chain combines TRBV20-1 with TRBJ2-1; the match to TRBD2 covers 8 bases. Germline CDR1 DFQATT, CDR2 SNEGSKA (reference sequence). After removal of 2 bases from V and 6 bases from J, the junction contained 12 bases not matched to a gene. There are 16 residues in the CDR3. This CDR3 reads CSARFAKGAGGNEQFF. In nucleotides, the CDR3 is TGCAGTGCTAGATTCGCGAAAGGGGCGGGGGGCAATGAGCAGTTCTTC.

Ten or more counts support this clonotype. V is TRBV24-1 and J is TRBJ2-6; TRBD1 might be the D (5 bases). Trimming took 5 bases from V and 0 from J, leaving 10 bases between them. CDR1 is KGHDR and CDR2 is SFDVKD in the germline V gene. This CDR3 region has 16 residues. The CDR3 nucleotides are TGTGCCACCAGTGCAGGGTTTGCCTCTGGGGCCAACGTCCTGACTTTC. This codes for CATSAGFASGANVLTF.

This clonotype was seen at least ten times. The rearrangement uses TRBV6-5 and TRBJ1-3; D gene uncertain. From germline, CDR1 is MNHEY and CDR2 SVGAGI. The CDR3 is made up of 13 amino acids. Trimming took off 8 bases at V and 4 bases at J, with 12 bases between the two ends. CDR3: CASGGRAGNTIYF. In DNA form, the CDR3 reads TGTGCCAGCGGTGGGAGGGCCGGAAACACCATATATTTT.